Presented here are 28 T cell receptor beta chains from one specimen sequenced in a study of response to subunit inactivated influenza vaccine. TCRdb independently ran MiXCR on the RT-PCR reads; one entry per CDR3 protein. The table has 610,000 or so distinct CDR3 sequences, roughly 15% seen once. The specimen was PBMCs from blood, collected 11 to 12 days after vaccination. All receptors come from a man in his fifties or sixties who received an inactivated influenza vaccine.

This clonotype has just a few counts. The junction does not match germline at one end; this may be a read error. The chain is built from TRBV10-3 and TRBJ2-7; no clear D. Germline V gives CDR1 ENHRY, CDR2 SYGVKD. The CDR3 runs to 12 residues. The CDR3 coding sequence is TGTGCCATCAGTGAGTCGGCGACACCTAGTAAGTTC. Its protein is CAISESATPSKF.

The sample holds a few counts of this clonotype. The V gene is TRBV15, the J gene TRBJ2-5; D is perhaps TRBD2 (6 bases). In germline, CDR1 is LNHNV, CDR2 YYDKDF (reference sequence). Trimming removed 3 bases at V and 2 bases at J, with 7 bases between. This CDR3 spans 13 amino acids. The CDR3 here is CATSRGLQETQYF. The CDR3 DNA is TGTGCCACCAGCAGGGGACTTCAAGAGACCCAGTACTTC. Together with reference TRBV15 and TRBJ2-5, the CDR3 gives the full variable domain: DAMVIQNPRYQVTQFGKPVTLSCSQTLNHNVMYWYQQKSSQAPKLLFHYYDKDFNNEADTPDNFQSRRPNTSFCFLDIRSPGLGDTAMYLCATSRGLQETQYFGPGTRLLVL.

Only a few counts were recorded for this clonotype. The rearrangement uses TRBV10-3 and TRBJ2-7; 7 bases agree with TRBD1. Germline CDR1 is ENHRY and CDR2 is SYGVKD. The CDR3 sequence is 15 residues long. J lost 0 bases, V lost 8 bases, and 10 bases had no gene match. CDR3 protein: CAIGSGAGGSYEQYF. DNA for the CDR3: TGTGCCATCGGATCCGGGGCAGGGGGCTCCTACGAGCAGTACTTC.

The chain links TRBV6-2 or TRBV6-3 to TRBJ2-7; D remains unclear. Germline CDR1 MNHEY, CDR2 SVGEGT. The CDR3 contains 12 residues. With 2 bases removed from V and 3 bases from J, the gap between germline ends came to 5 bases. CDR3 region: CASSYLFYEQYF. The DNA for the CDR3 is TGTGCCAGCAGTTACCTCTTCTACGAGCAGTACTTC.

The chain links TRBV6-6 to TRBJ2-7; TRBD2 might be the D (5 bases). Per germline, CDR1 MNHNY and CDR2 SVGAGI (reference sequence). The CDR3 totals 13 residues. V lost 6 bases, J lost 2 bases, and 11 bases lay in between. In DNA form, the CDR3 reads TGTGCCAGCAGGAGGGAGACTACCTACGAGCAGTACTTC. Translated: CASRRETTYEQYF.

This clonotype was seen a handful of times. V and J are TRBV20-1 and TRBJ1-1; perhaps TRBD1 as D (5 bases). Per germline, CDR1 DFQATT and CDR2 SNEGSKA (reference sequence). V was clipped by 3 bases and J by 2 bases, with 13 bases between them. There are 14 residues in the CDR3. In nucleotides, the CDR3 is TGCAGTGCTAGGTCCGGGGGTGGAAACACTGAAGCTTTCTTT. This translates into CSARSGGGNTEAFF.

The chain links TRBV29-1 to TRBJ2-3, with TRBD1 matching over 9 bases. The CDR3 loop spans 14 amino acids. V lost 6 bases, J lost 1 base, and 5 bases stayed unmatched. In germline, CDR1 is SQVTM, CDR2 ANQGSEA. The CDR3 loop reads CSVNRGRGTDTQYF. CDR3 bases: TGCAGCGTGAACAGGGGGCGAGGCACAGATACGCAGTATTTT.

This clonotype was detected ten times or more. The J gene is TRBJ2-2, the V gene TRBV6-1; D gene unclear. The CDR3 totals 15 residues. Germline-derived CDR1 and CDR2 are MNHNS and SASEGT. The ends were cut back, 7 bases at V and 0 bases at J, with 12 bases in the middle. The CDR3 loop is CASTRLHSNTGELFF. In DNA form, the CDR3 reads TGTGCCAGCACCAGACTCCATTCGAACACCGGGGAGCTGTTTTTT.

V usage is TRBV27 and J usage is TRBJ1-2, with 7 bases matching TRBD1. The ends lost 2 bases at V and 6 bases at J; junction bases unmatched: 6. This CDR3 spans 14 amino acids. CDR1 MNHEY and CDR2 SMNVEV come from the germline V gene (reference sequence). The CDR3 sequence is CASSLNRGADGYTF. The CDR3 DNA sequence: TGTGCCAGCAGTTTAAACAGGGGAGCGGATGGCTACACCTTC.

This chain links TRBV20-1 with TRBJ2-1, with 8 bases that match TRBD2. This CDR3 region has 14 residues. The V gene's germline CDR1 is DFQATT and CDR2 SNEGSKA (reference sequence). The V segment lost 1 base and the J segment 10 bases; nucleotides outside the gene matches: 9. The CDR3 DNA is TGCAGTGCTAGAGGGACGGGAGGGGGGTACGAGCAGTTCTTC. This encodes CSARGTGGGYEQFF.

This chain links TRBV7-2 with TRBJ1-2, with D possibly TRBD1 on 5 matching bases. V was trimmed by 5 bases and J by 5 bases, leaving 21 bases between them. The CDR3 sequence is 16 residues long. Germline V gene sequence: CDR1 SGHTA, CDR2 FQGNSA. The chain's CDR3 is CASSPQSGGAAYGYTF. The CDR3 DNA follows: TGTGCCAGCAGCCCTCAATCCGGTGGGGCAGCATATGGCTACACCTTC.

This clonotype was detected only a few times. The rearrangement uses TRBV24-1 and TRBJ2-2, with TRBD2 identical over 7 bases. Germline V gives CDR1 KGHDR, CDR2 SFDVKD. The CDR3 runs to 16 residues. V lost 3 bases to trimming and J lost 3 bases; unmatched junction nucleotides: 6. The chain's CDR3 is CATSDQGGPYTGELFF. As DNA, the CDR3 is TGTGCCACCAGTGATCAGGGAGGGCCATACACCGGGGAGCTGTTTTTT.

This clonotype was observed a handful of times. The DNA of the CDR3 is TGTGCCAGCAGCTTGGCCACGAGGGTAAACACCGGGGAGCTGTTTTTT. This codes for CASSLATRVNTGELFF. The chain combines TRBV5-6 with TRBJ2-2, with TRBD2 as a possible D gene (5 bases). CDR3 size: 16 residues. Germline V gene sequence: CDR1 SGHDT, CDR2 YYEEEE. The ends were cut back, 0 bases at V and 2 bases at J, with 11 bases in the middle.

This chain uses TRBV7-9 with TRBJ2-2; maybe TRBD1 (6 bases). V gave up 1 base and J gave up 0 bases, with 12 bases separating them. This CDR3 comprises 17 residues. The germline gives CDR1 SEHNR, CDR2 FQNEAQ (reference sequence). CDR3 amino acids: CASSLEFRTANTGELFF. The DNA of the CDR3 is TGTGCCAGCAGCTTAGAATTCCGGACAGCGAACACCGGGGAGCTGTTTTTT.

The chain has TRBV7-2 and TRBJ1-2; TRBD1 might be the D (5 bases). The germline gives CDR1 SGHTA, CDR2 FQGNSA. This CDR3 is built from 14 residues. Trimming left V 1 base short and J 3 bases short, with 9 bases between. The CDR3 sequence: CASSLGGLYYGYTF. The CDR3 coding sequence is TGTGCCAGCAGCTTAGGGGGGTTGTACTATGGCTACACCTTC.

This clonotype came up a few times. V usage is TRBV29-1 and J usage is TRBJ2-4; D is ambiguous. V was pared by 2 bases and J by 0 bases, with 20 bases between. The germline gives CDR1 SQVTM, CDR2 ANQGSEA. The CDR3 has 18 residues. The CDR3 nucleotides are TGCAGCGTTGAAAGGGTAGGGAAGGAAGGGCTAGCCAAAAACATTCAGTACTTC. Amino acid sequence: CSVERVGKEGLAKNIQYF.

This chain connects TRBV20-1 to TRBJ2-2, with TRBD2 matching 11 bases. V dropped 2 bases and J dropped 4; count of bases not matched to a gene: 6. Germline CDR1 DFQATT, CDR2 SNEGSKA (reference sequence). This CDR3 has 16 residues. CDR3 loop: CSARIAGGRGTGELFF. Written as DNA, the CDR3 is TGCAGTGCTAGAATAGCGGGGGGGCGGGGCACCGGGGAGCTGTTTTTT.

The rearrangement links TRBV20-1 to TRBJ2-7; D is possibly TRBD1 or TRBD2 (5 bases each). Trimming cost V 0 bases and J 3 bases, with 12 bases left between them. Germline V gene data show CDR1 as DFQATT and CDR2 as SNEGSKA (reference sequence). CDR3 length: 14 residues. The CDR3 DNA is TGCAGTGCTAGAGATGAGGGACGGATCTACGAGCAGTACTTC. It codes for CSARDEGRIYEQYF.

The V call is TRBV5-1, the J call TRBJ2-3; tentatively, D is TRBD1 (5 bases). The germline CDR1 and CDR2 sequences are SGHRS and YFSETQ. The CDR3 runs to 15 residues. V was clipped by 4 bases and J by 1 base, with 13 bases between them. The CDR3 loop is CASSREPQGTDTQYF. CDR3 DNA sequence: TGCGCCAGCAGCCGCGAACCACAGGGCACAGATACGCAGTATTTT.

This clonotype has a handful of counts. Written as DNA, the CDR3 is TGTGCCAGCAGTGAATGGACCTACGAGCAGTACTTC. This codes for CASSEWTYEQYF. The rearrangement uses TRBV25-1 and TRBJ2-7, with D hard to call. V was pared by 1 base and J by 2 bases, with 3 bases between. The CDR3 spans 12 residues. Looked up from germline, CDR1 is MGHDK and CDR2 is SYGVNS.

The CDR3 region has the DNA TGTGCCACGGCCCTGGGCGGGGGGACAGATACGCAGTATTTT. Translating it yields CATALGGGTDTQYF. The chain employs TRBV6-1 and TRBJ2-3; 8 positions match TRBD2. The CDR3 runs 14 residues. The germline gives CDR1 MNHNS, CDR2 SASEGT. Trimming cost V 10 bases and J 3 bases; bases outside gene matches: 9.

The chain employs TRBV5-1 and TRBJ2-1, with 10 bases that match TRBD2. The V gene's germline CDR1 is SGHRS and CDR2 YFSETQ. Trimming removed 0 bases from V and 7 bases from J; junction bases left unmatched: 7. The CDR3 has 16 residues. CDR3 in amino acids: CASSLVIAGGGNEQFF. CDR3 nucleotides: TGCGCCAGCAGCTTGGTTATAGCGGGAGGTGGTAATGAGCAGTTCTTC.

There are a few counts of this clonotype. This sequence joins TRBV12-3 or TRBV12-4 and TRBJ2-7; possible D gene TRBD1, 6 bases. The CDR3 loop spans 15 amino acids. V was pared by 3 bases and J by 7 bases, with 19 bases between. This CDR3 reads CASSLTGRPPREQYF. The CDR3 DNA reads as TGTGCCAGCAGTTTGACAGGCCGCCCTCCTAGGGAGCAGTACTTC.

In this sample, this clonotype turned up a few times. The chain joins TRBV27 to TRBJ2-3, with TRBD2 as a possible D gene (6 bases). Per germline, CDR1 MNHEY and CDR2 SMNVEV (reference sequence). Trimming took off 3 bases at V and 0 bases at J, with 13 bases between the two ends. This CDR3 is built from 16 residues. CDR3 sequence reads: CASSFYPSVSTDTQYF. CDR3 DNA sequence: TGTGCCAGCAGTTTCTACCCTAGCGTTAGCACAGATACGCAGTATTTT.

This clonotype was counted many times. V usage is TRBV4-3 and J usage is TRBJ2-4; TRBD1 aligns across 7 bases. The V gene's germline CDR1 is LGHNA and CDR2 YSLEER. This CDR3 comprises 16 residues. The trim removed 0 bases at V and 8 bases at J, leaving 10 bases unmatched. CDR3 sequence reads: CASSQDRRDSFDIQYF. CDR3 DNA: TGCGCCAGCAGCCAAGATCGCAGGGACAGCTTCGACATTCAGTACTTC.

The chain carries TRBV10-3 and TRBJ1-2, with 9 bases identical to TRBD1. The CDR3 is 14 amino acids. Germline loops: CDR1 ENHRY, CDR2 SYGVKD. V shed 3 bases and J 4 bases; nucleotides not matched to a gene: 3. The CDR3 reads CAISEQGAAYGYTF. The DNA of the CDR3 is TGTGCCATCAGTGAACAGGGGGCTGCCTATGGCTACACCTTC.

The chain has TRBV6-6 and TRBJ1-1; a possible D gene is TRBD1 (5 bases). This CDR3 region has 13 residues. V was clipped by 2 bases and J by 8 bases, with 12 bases between them. Germline V CDR1 and CDR2: MNHNY, SVGAGI (reference sequence). CDR3 in amino acids: CASSYGTGREAFF. The CDR3 region has the DNA TGTGCCAGCAGTTACGGAACAGGTAGAGAAGCTTTCTTT.

Ten or more counts support this clonotype. This sequence joins TRBV7-2 and TRBJ2-1; no definite D call. Per the germline V gene, CDR1 is SGHTA and CDR2 is FQGNSA. V gave up 2 bases and J gave up 7 bases, with 12 bases separating them. The CDR3 covers 14 residues. CDR3: CASSLFTGPNEQFF. The CDR3 DNA follows: TGTGCCAGCAGCTTATTTACCGGACCTAATGAGCAGTTCTTC. Together with reference TRBV7-2 and TRBJ2-1, the CDR3 gives the full variable domain: GAGVSQSPSNKVTEKGKDVELRCDPISGHTALYWYRQSLGQGLEFLIYFQGNSAPDKSGLPSDRFSAERTGGSVSTLTIQRTQQEDSAVYLCASSLFTGPNEQFFGPGTRLTVL.